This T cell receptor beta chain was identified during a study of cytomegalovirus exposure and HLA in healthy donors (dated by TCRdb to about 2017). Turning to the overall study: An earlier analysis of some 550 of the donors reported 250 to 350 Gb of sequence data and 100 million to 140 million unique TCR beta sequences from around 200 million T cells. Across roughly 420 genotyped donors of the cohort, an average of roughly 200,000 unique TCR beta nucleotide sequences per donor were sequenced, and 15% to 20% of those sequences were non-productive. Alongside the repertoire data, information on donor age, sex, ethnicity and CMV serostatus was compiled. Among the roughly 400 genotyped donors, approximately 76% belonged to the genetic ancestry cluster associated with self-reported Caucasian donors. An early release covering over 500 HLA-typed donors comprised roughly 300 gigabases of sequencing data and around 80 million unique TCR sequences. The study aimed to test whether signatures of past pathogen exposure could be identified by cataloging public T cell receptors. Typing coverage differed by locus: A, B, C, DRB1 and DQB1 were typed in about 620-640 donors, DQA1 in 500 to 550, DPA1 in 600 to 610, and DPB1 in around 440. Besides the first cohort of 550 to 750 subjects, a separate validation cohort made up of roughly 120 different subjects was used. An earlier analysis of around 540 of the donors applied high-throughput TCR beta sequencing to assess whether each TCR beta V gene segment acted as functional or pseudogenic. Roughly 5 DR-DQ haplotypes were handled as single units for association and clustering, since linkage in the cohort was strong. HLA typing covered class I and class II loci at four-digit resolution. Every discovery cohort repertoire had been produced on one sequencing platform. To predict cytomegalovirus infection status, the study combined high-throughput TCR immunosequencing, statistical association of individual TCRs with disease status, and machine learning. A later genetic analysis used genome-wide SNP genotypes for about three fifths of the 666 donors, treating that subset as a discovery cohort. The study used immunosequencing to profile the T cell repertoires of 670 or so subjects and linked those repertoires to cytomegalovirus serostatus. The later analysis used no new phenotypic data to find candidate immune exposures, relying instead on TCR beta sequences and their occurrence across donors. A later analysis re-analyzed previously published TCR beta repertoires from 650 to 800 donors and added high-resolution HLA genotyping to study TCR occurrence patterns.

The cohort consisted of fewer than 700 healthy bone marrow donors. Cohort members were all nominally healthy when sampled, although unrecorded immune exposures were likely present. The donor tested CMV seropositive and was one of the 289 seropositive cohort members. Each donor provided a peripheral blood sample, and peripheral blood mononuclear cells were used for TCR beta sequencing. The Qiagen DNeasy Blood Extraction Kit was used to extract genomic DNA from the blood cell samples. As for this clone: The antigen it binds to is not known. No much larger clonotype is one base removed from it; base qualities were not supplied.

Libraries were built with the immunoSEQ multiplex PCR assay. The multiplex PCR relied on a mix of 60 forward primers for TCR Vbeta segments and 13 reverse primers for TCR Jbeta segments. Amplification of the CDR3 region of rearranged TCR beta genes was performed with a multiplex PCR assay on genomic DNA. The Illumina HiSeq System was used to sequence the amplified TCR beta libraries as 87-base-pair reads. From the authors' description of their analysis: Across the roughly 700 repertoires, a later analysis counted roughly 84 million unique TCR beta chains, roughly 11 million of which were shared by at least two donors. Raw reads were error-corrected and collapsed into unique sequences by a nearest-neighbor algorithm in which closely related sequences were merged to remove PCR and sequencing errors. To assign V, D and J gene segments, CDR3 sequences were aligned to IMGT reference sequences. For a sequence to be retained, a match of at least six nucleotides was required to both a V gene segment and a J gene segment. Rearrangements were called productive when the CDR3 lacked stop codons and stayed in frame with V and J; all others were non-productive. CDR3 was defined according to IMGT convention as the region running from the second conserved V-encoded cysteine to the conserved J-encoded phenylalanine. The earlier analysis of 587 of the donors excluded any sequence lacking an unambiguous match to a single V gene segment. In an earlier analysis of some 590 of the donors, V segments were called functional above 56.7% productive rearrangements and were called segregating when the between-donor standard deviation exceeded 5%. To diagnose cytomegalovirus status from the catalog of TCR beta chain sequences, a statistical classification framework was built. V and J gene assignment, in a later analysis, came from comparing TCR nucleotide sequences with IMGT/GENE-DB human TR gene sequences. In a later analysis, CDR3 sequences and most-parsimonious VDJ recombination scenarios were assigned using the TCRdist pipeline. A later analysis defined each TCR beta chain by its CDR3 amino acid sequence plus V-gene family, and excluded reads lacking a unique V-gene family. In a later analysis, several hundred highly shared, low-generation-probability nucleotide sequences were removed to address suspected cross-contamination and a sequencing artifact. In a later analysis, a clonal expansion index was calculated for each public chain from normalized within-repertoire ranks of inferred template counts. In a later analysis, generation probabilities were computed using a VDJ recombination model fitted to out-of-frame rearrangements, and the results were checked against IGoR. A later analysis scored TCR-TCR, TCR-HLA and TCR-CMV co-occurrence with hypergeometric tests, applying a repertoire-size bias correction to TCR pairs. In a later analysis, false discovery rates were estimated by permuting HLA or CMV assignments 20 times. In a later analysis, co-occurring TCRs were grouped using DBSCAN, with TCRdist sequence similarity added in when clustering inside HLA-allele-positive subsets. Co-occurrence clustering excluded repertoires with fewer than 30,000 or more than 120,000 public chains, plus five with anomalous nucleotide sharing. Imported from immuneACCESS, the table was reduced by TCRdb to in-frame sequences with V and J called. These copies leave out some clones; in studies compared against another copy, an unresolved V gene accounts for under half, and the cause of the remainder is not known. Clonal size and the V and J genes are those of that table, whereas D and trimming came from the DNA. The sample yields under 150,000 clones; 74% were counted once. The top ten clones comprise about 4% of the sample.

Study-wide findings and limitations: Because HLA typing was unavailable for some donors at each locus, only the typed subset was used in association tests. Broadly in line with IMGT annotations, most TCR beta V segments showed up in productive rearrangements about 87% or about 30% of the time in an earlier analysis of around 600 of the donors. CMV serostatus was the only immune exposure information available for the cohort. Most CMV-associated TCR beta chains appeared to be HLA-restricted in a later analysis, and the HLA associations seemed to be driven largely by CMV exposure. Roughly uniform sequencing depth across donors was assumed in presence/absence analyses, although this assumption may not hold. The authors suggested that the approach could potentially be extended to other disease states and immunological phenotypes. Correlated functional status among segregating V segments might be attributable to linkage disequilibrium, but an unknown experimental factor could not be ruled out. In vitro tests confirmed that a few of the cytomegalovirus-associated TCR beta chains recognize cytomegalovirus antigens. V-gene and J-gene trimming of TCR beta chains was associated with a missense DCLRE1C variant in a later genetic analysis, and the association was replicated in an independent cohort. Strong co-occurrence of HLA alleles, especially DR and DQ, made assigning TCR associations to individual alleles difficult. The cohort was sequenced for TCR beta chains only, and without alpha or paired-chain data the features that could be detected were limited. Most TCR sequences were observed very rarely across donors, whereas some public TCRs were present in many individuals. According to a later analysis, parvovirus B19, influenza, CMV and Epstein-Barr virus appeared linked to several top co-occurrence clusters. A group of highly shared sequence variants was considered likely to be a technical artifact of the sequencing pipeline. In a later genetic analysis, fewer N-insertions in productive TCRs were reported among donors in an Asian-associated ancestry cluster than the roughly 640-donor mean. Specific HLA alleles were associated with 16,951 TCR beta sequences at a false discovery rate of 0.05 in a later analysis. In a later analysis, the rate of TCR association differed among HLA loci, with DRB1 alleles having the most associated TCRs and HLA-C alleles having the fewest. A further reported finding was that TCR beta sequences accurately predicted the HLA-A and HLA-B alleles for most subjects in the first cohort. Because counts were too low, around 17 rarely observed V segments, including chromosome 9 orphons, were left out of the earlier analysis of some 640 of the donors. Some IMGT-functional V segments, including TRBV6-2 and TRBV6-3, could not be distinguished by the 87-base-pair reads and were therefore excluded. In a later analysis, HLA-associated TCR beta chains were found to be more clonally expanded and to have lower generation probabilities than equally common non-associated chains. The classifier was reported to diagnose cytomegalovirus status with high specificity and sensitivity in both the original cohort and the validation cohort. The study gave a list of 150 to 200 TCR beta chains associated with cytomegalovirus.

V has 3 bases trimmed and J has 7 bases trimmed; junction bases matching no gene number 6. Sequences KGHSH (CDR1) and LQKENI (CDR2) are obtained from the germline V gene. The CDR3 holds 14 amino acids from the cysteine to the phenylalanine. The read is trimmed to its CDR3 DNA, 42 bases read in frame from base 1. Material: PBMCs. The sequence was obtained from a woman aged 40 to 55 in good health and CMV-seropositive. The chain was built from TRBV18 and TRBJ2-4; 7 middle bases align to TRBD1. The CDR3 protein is CASSPGQGVNIQYF. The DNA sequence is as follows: TGTGCCAGCTCACCGGGGCAGGGGGTGAACATTCAGTACTTC.